This T cell receptor beta chain was sequenced for a study of spatial heterogeneity in lung cancer. Overall study findings and caveats: It was found that expanded intratumoral alpha and beta TCR counts tracked tumor mutation counts.

Documented time point: sample taken at primary tumor resection. The donors were more than 70 patients with non-small cell lung cancer that was early-stage and untreated. The germline gives CDR1 SGHTA, CDR2 FQGNSA. This CDR3 comprises 15 residues. The V end lost 4 bases, the J end lost 2 bases, and 14 bases lay between the germline ends. TCRdb analysed the 5' RACE reads with MiXCR anew, one entry per CDR3 protein. Of about 100,000 distinct CDR3 sequences listed, about 4.4% are singletons. This clonotype was recorded at least ten times. Its antigen remains unknown. This receptor was taken from a male donor with early-stage non-small cell lung cancer. The sample here was lung tumor tissue, taken at surgery. This chain uses TRBV7-2 with TRBJ2-5; perhaps TRBD1 as D (6 bases). CDR3 sequence (DNA): TGTGCCAGCAGCTACTATCTGGGGGCTCAAGAGACCCAGTACTTC. This codes for CASSYYLGAQETQYF.